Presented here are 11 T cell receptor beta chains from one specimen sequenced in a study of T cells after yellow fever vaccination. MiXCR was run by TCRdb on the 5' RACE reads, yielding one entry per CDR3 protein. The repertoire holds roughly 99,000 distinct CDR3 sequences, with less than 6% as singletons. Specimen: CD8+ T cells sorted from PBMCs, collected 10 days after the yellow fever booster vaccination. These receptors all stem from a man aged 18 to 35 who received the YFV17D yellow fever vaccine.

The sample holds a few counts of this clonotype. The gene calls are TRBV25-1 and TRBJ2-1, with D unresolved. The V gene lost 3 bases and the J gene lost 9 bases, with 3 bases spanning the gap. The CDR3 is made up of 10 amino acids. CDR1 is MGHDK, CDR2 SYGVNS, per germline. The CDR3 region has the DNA TGTGCCAGCAGTGAGAGTGAGCAGTTCTTC. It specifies CASSESEQFF.

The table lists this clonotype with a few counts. The CDR3 spells CASSPGGISTDTQYF. CDR3 DNA sequence: TGTGCCAGCAGCCCCGGTGGAATTAGCACAGATACGCAGTATTTT. This chain links TRBV6-6 with TRBJ2-3, with D unclear. The CDR3 loop spans 15 amino acids. From germline, CDR1 is MNHNY and CDR2 SVGAGI (reference sequence). Trimming removed 6 bases from V and 0 bases from J, with 13 bases in between.

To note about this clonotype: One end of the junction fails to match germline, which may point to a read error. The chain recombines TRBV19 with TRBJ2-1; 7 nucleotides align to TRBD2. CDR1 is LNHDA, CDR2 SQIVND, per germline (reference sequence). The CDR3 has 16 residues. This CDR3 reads CASSLDRDYSGNEQFF. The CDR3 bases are TGTGCCAGTAGTTTAGACCGGGACTACTCCGGCAATGAGCAGTTCTTC.

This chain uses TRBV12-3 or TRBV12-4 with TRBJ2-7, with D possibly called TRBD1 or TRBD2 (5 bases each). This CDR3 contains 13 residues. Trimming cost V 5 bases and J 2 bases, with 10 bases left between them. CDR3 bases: TGTGCCAGCAGTCCCGGGGCTACCTACGAGCAGTACTTC. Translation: CASSPGATYEQYF.

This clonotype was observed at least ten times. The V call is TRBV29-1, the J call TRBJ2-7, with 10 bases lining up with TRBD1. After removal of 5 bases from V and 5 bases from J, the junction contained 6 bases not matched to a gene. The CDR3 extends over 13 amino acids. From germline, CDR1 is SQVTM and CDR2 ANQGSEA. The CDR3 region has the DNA TGCAGCGTTCCGGGACAGGGGATACACGAGCAGTACTTC. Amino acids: CSVPGQGIHEQYF.

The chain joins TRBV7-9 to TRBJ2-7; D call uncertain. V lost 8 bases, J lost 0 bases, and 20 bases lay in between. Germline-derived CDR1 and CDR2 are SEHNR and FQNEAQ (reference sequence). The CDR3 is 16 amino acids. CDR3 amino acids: CASGSSQRRSSYEQYF. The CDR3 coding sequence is TGTGCCAGCGGCAGCTCCCAAAGGAGAAGCTCCTACGAGCAGTACTTC.

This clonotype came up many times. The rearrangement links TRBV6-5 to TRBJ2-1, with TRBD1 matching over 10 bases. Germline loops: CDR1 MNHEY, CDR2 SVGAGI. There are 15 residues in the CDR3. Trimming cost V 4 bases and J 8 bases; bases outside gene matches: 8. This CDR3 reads CASSFYRDRGDEQFF. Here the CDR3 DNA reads TGTGCCAGCAGTTTTTACCGGGACAGGGGCGATGAGCAGTTCTTC.

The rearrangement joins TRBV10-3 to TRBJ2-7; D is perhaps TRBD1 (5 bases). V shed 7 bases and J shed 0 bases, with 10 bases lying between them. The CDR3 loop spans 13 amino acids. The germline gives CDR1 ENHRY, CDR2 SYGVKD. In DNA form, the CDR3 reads TGTGCCATCACCCAGGGAAGCTCCTACGAGCAGTACTTC. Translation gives CAITQGSSYEQYF.

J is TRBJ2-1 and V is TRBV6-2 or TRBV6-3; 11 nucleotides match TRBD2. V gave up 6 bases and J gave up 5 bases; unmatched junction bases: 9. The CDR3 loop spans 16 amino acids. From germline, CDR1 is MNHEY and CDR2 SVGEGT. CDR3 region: CASRALAGAPHNEQFF. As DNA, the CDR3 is TGTGCCAGCAGGGCACTAGCGGGGGCCCCCCACAATGAGCAGTTCTTC.

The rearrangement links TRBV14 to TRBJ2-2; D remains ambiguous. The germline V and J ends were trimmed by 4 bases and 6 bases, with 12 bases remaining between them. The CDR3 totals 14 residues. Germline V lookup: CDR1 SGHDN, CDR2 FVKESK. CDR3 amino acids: CASSRLRGPGELFF. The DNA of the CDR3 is TGTGCCAGCAGCCGACTCCGAGGCCCCGGGGAGCTGTTTTTT. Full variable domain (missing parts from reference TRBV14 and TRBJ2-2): EAGVTQFPSHSVIEKGQTVTLRCDPISGHDNLYWYRRVMGKEIKFLLHFVKESKQDESGMPNNRFLAERTGGTYSTLKVQPAELEDSGVYFCASSRLRGPGELFFGEGSRLTVL.

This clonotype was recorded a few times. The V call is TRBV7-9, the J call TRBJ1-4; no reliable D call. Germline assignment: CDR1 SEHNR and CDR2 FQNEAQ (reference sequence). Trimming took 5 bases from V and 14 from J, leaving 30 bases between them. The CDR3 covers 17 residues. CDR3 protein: CASSHAVGRPTEKLLFF. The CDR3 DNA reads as TGTGCCAGCAGCCACGCGGTTGGCAGGCCGACTGAAAAACTGCTGTTTTTT.